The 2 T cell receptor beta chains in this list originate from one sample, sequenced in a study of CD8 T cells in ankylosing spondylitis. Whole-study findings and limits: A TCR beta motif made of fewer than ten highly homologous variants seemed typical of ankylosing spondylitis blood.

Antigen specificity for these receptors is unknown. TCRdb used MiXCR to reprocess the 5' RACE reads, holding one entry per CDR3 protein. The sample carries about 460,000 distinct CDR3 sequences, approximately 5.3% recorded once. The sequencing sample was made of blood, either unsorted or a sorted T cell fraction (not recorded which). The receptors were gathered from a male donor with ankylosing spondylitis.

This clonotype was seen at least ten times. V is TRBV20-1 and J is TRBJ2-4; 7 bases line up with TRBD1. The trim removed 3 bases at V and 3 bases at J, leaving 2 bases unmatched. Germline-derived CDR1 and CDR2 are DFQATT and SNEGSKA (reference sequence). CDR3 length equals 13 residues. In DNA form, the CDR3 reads TGCAGTGCTAGTCCAGGGGGCAAAAACATTCAGTACTTC. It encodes CSASPGGKNIQYF.

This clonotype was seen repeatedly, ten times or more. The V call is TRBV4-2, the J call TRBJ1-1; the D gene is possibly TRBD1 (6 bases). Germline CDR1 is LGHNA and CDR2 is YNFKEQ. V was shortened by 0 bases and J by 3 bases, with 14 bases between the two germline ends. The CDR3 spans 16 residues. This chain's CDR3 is CASSQEMGGEDTEAFF. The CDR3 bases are TGTGCCAGCAGCCAAGAAATGGGGGGCGAAGACACTGAAGCTTTCTTT.